A single sample is the source of the 31 T cell receptor beta chains below, sequenced in a study of OX40 agonist ivuxolimab in advanced cancers. Here immunoSEQ multiplex PCR was the method, and the copy in TCRdb shows in-frame clones only, minus some. The table lists around 39,000 clones, roughly 81% of them singletons, with approximately 21% in the top ten. This specimen was CD4+ or CD8+ T cells sorted from blood, taken in a trial of the OX40 agonist ivuxolimab. The source is an adult with an advanced solid tumor such as melanoma, head and neck, liver or kidney cancer.

V is TRBV28 and J is TRBJ1-6; D ambiguous. V was shortened by 7 bases and J by 5 bases, with 15 bases between the two germline ends. Germline lookup yields CDR1 MDHEN and CDR2 SYDVKM. CDR3 length: 15 amino acids. The CDR3 DNA reads as TGTGCCAGCATCTACGAAAGCCGGCATAATTCACCCCTCCACTTT. Its protein is CASIYESRHNSPLHF.

The chain combines TRBV28 with TRBJ1-3; 8 bases map to TRBD1. This CDR3 has 14 residues. Germline V CDR1 and CDR2: MDHEN, SYDVKM. J lost 4 bases, V lost 8 bases, and 7 bases had no gene match. CDR3 nucleotide sequence: TGTGCCAGCGGCAGGGGGCGCCTAGGAAACACCATATATTTT. It translates to CASGRGRLGNTIYF.

The rearrangement joins TRBV28 to TRBJ2-3, with no clear D. The CDR3 extends over 17 amino acids. Trimming pared 3 bases from V and 0 bases from J, leaving 16 bases between. Germline V gene lookup returns CDR1 MDHEN and CDR2 SYDVKM. The CDR3 DNA is TGTGCCAGCAGTTTGCCTTCTTCCTTAACTAGCACAGATACGCAGTATTTT. Its translation: CASSLPSSLTSTDTQYF.

V gene TRBV28 combines with J gene TRBJ1-6, with D unresolved. There are 15 residues in the CDR3. Germline assignment: CDR1 MDHEN and CDR2 SYDVKM. Trimming pared 10 bases from V and 7 bases from J, leaving 20 bases between. CDR3 sequence: CATRRGNAWNSPLHF. The CDR3 DNA reads TGTGCCACCCGGCGCGGTAATGCTTGGAATTCACCCCTCCACTTT.

This chain uses TRBV11-2 with TRBJ2-7; the match to TRBD2 covers 7 bases. Germline lookup yields CDR1 SGHAT and CDR2 FQNNGV. V gave up 5 bases and J gave up 6 bases; unmatched junction bases: 10. This CDR3 region has 14 residues. Here the CDR3 reads CASSLVRPGGEQYF. The CDR3 region has the DNA TGTGCCAGCAGCCTAGTCAGGCCGGGGGGCGAGCAGTACTTC.

The genes are TRBV6-1 and TRBJ1-4; no reliable D call. This CDR3 region has 14 residues. The germline CDR1 and CDR2 sequences are MNHNS and SASEGT. Trimming stripped 5 bases from V and 6 bases from J, with 13 bases between. In nucleotides, the CDR3 is TGTGCCAGCAGTAGTCGCCGGAAAGATGAAAAACTGTTTTTT. It codes for CASSSRRKDEKLFF.

This sequence joins TRBV19 and TRBJ2-3; possibly TRBD1 for D (6 bases). Trimming left V 3 bases short and J 1 base short, with 11 bases between. The germline gives CDR1 LNHDA, CDR2 SQIVND (reference sequence). The CDR3 totals 15 residues. The DNA for the CDR3 is TGTGCCAGTAGTATCCTCAGGGGAGGCACAGATACGCAGTATTTT. Its translation: CASSILRGGTDTQYF.

This clone has a single count. This chain uses TRBV11-1 with TRBJ2-5, with 7 nucleotides matching TRBD1. With V trimmed by 3 bases and J by 2 bases, 3 bases remained unmatched. Per germline, CDR1 SGHAT and CDR2 FQDESV (reference sequence). This CDR3 contains 14 residues. CDR3 DNA sequence: TGTGCCAGCAGCTTTGACAGGGCACAAGAGACCCAGTACTTC. This gives the protein CASSFDRAQETQYF.

The rearrangement joins TRBV7-6 to TRBJ2-5; 8 nucleotides line up with TRBD2. The CDR3 consists of 14 residues. Germline V gene data show CDR1 as SGHVS and CDR2 as FNYEAQ. V was clipped by 1 base and J by 5 bases; unmatched bases: 3. The CDR3 here is CASSLVPGGETQYF. CDR3 sequence (DNA): TGTGCCAGCAGCTTAGTCCCGGGGGGGGAGACCCAGTACTTC.

V gene TRBV18 combines with J gene TRBJ1-1, with D unresolved. The germline V gene encodes CDR1 KGHSH and CDR2 LQKENI. The CDR3 extends over 14 amino acids. Trimming took 2 bases from V and 8 from J, leaving 15 bases between them. The CDR3 reads CASSPYTLTDEAFF. CDR3 DNA: TGTGCCAGCTCACCATATACGCTTACCGACGAAGCTTTCTTT.

The chain uses TRBV6-6 and TRBJ1-2, with 8 nucleotides matching TRBD1. The CDR3 has 16 amino acids. Germline-derived CDR1 and CDR2 are MNHNY and SVGAGI (reference sequence). After removal of 2 bases from V and 5 bases from J, the junction contained 10 bases not matched to a gene. This CDR3 reads CASSYPTTGTGYGYTF. The CDR3 nucleotides are TGTGCCAGCAGTTACCCCACCACCGGGACAGGATATGGCTACACCTTC.

The chain has TRBV2 and TRBJ2-3, with TRBD1 identical over 7 bases. CDR1 is SNHLY and CDR2 is FYNNEI in the germline V gene. The CDR3 consists of 12 residues. Trimming removed 6 bases from V and 5 bases from J; junction bases left unmatched: 2. This chain's CDR3 is CASSWTGDTQYF. The CDR3 DNA sequence: TGTGCCAGCAGCTGGACAGGAGATACGCAGTATTTT.

This chain joins TRBV29-1 and TRBJ2-7; 7 nucleotides line up with TRBD1. J lost 1 base, V lost 5 bases, and 11 bases had no gene match. The germline V gene encodes CDR1 SQVTM and CDR2 ANQGSEA. The CDR3 is made up of 15 amino acids. The CDR3 nucleotides are TGCAGCGTTTTACCTCAGGGACAGCTGTCCTACGAGCAGTACTTC. Translated: CSVLPQGQLSYEQYF.

The chain employs TRBV16 and TRBJ1-4; 7 nucleotides line up with TRBD1. CDR1 KGHSY and CDR2 FQNENV come from the germline V gene. This CDR3 comprises 13 residues. V gave up 7 bases and J gave up 10 bases; unmatched junction bases: 9. CDR3 DNA sequence: TGTGCCAGCAACCTTAGGGGGCTCGGAAAACTGTTTTTT. Its protein is CASNLRGLGKLFF.

The chain combines TRBV5-8 with TRBJ1-1; D is possibly TRBD1 (6 bases). V was trimmed by 4 bases and J by 7 bases, leaving 11 bases between them. Germline loops: CDR1 SGHTS, CDR2 YDEGEE. This CDR3 has 12 residues. The CDR3 nucleotides are TGTGCCAGCAGCCGAGGACAGCGTGAAGCTTTCTTT. Protein product: CASSRGQREAFF.

This clone showed up just a few times. The V call is TRBV30, the J call TRBJ1-1; D may be TRBD1 (5 bases). Germline V gene sequence: CDR1 GTSNPN, CDR2 SVGIG (reference sequence). The CDR3 length is 13 residues. V lost 3 bases to trimming and J lost 7 bases, with 15 bases between them. DNA of the CDR3: TGTGCCTGGAGGACAGAACGACTAATTGAAGCTTTCTTT. This encodes CAWRTERLIEAFF.

The V call is TRBV18, the J call TRBJ2-7; 12 bases are shared with TRBD1. The germline gives CDR1 KGHSH, CDR2 LQKENI. V shed 6 bases, J shed 7 bases, and the junction held 7 bases outside the gene matches. CDR3 length: 14 residues. The CDR3 DNA is TGTGCCAGCTCCCCCGGGACAGGGGGCCAAGAGCAGTACTTC. Its translation is CASSPGTGGQEQYF.

The chain combines TRBV7-2 with TRBJ2-7, with D perhaps assigned TRBD1 or TRBD2 (5 bases each). The CDR3 runs to 14 residues. CDR1 is SGHTA and CDR2 is FQGNSA in the germline V gene. V shed 3 bases and J shed 1 base, with 10 bases lying between them. The CDR3 here is CASSLSRESYEQYF. The CDR3 bases are TGTGCCAGCAGCTTGAGCAGGGAGTCCTACGAGCAGTACTTC.

The V call is TRBV5-1, the J call TRBJ1-1; 7 bases are shared with TRBD1. V lost 0 bases to trimming and J lost 11 bases; unmatched junction nucleotides: 7. Germline V gene sequence: CDR1 SGHRS, CDR2 YFSETQ. The CDR3 consists of 13 residues. The CDR3 here is CASSLGDRLSAFF. The CDR3 nucleotides are TGCGCCAGCAGCTTGGGGGACAGATTGTCGGCTTTCTTT.

The rearrangement joins TRBV18 to TRBJ1-2, with no clear D. Trimming removed 3 bases at V and 2 bases at J, with 7 bases between. This CDR3 has 13 amino acids. Germline CDR1 KGHSH, CDR2 LQKENI. The CDR3 is CASSPGGNYGYTF. CDR3 coding DNA: TGTGCCAGCTCACCGGGAGGGAACTATGGCTACACCTTC.

The genes are TRBV6-1 and TRBJ1-1, with D perhaps TRBD1 (6 bases). This CDR3 spans 13 amino acids. Germline-derived CDR1 and CDR2 are MNHNS and SASEGT. Trimming stripped 11 bases from V and 2 bases from J, with 15 bases between. The CDR3 spells CAGGQYGNTEAFF. CDR3 in DNA: TGTGCCGGGGGACAATACGGTAACACTGAAGCTTTCTTT.

This chain joins TRBV30 and TRBJ2-2; 7 bases align to TRBD2. The CDR3 is 17 residues long. The V and J ends lost 4 bases and 2 bases, in that order; junction bases with no gene match: 13. The V gene's germline CDR1 is GTSNPN and CDR2 SVGIG (reference sequence). CDR3 amino acids: CAWNLKRAGANTGELFF. The DNA for the CDR3 is TGTGCCTGGAACCTAAAGAGGGCGGGAGCTAACACCGGGGAGCTGTTTTTT. Drawing the rest from reference TRBV30 and TRBJ2-2, the complete variable domain is SQTIHQWPATLVQPVGSPLSLECTVEGTSNPNLYWYRQAAGRGLQLLFYSVGIGQISSEVPQNLSASRPQDRQFILSSKKLLLSDSGFYLCAWNLKRAGANTGELFFGEGSRLTVL.

This clone is medium-sized by share. The genes are TRBV7-9 and TRBJ2-7; D is possibly TRBD1 (6 bases). Trimming took off 4 bases at V and 6 bases at J, with 19 bases between the two ends. CDR3 length: 15 residues. Germline CDR1 SEHNR, CDR2 FQNEAQ (reference sequence). The CDR3 DNA reads TGTGCCAGCAGCTACGAGGAGGACAGAGTAAGCGAGCAGTACTTC. Its translation is CASSYEEDRVSEQYF.

About this clone itself: The junction shows a germline mismatch at one end, possibly a read error. In the same sample, other DNA sequences code for this CDR3. The chain combines TRBV9 with TRBJ1-2; maybe TRBD1 (6 bases). This CDR3 has 13 residues. CDR1 is SGDLS, CDR2 YYNGEE, per germline. The CDR3 sequence is CASSVGQSYGYTF. CDR3 coding DNA: TGTGCCAGCAGCGTTGGACAGTCCTATGGCTATACCTTC.

By its share, this clone is medium-sized. This chain links TRBV6-1 with TRBJ2-7; possible D gene TRBD2, 6 bases. The CDR3 has 14 amino acids. V shed 2 bases and J shed 2 bases, with 10 bases lying between them. Germline CDR1 reads MNHNS; CDR2 reads SASEGT. CDR3 protein: CASSESGLPYEQYF. CDR3 DNA sequence: TGTGCCAGCAGTGAAAGCGGGCTTCCCTACGAGCAGTACTTC.

The CDR3 DNA follows: TGTGCCAGCAGCATCGGGACAAGCTATCAGCCCCAGCATTTT. This codes for CASSIGTSYQPQHF. The chain carries TRBV5-5 and TRBJ1-5; the D gene is possibly TRBD1 (6 bases). V gave up 4 bases and J gave up 5 bases, with 13 bases separating them. CDR1 SGHKS and CDR2 YYEKEE come from the germline V gene (reference sequence). CDR3 size: 14 residues.

This chain uses TRBV5-1 with TRBJ1-1; the D gene is possibly TRBD1 (6 bases). CDR1 SGHRS and CDR2 YFSETQ come from the germline V gene. This CDR3 comprises 17 residues. Trimming cost V 5 bases and J 1 base, with 21 bases left between them. The CDR3 region has the DNA TGCGCCAGCAGTCCTTTACGGCCGGGACAAACGAACACTGAAGCTTTCTTT. It yields the protein CASSPLRPGQTNTEAFF.

The J gene is TRBJ2-7, the V gene TRBV6-6, with 7 bases that match TRBD2. Germline lookup yields CDR1 MNHNY and CDR2 SVGAGI (reference sequence). The V gene end was trimmed by 7 bases and the J gene end by 0 bases; junction bases not matched to a gene: 6. This CDR3 region has 14 residues. CDR3 nucleotide sequence: TGTGCCAGCAAGGTAGCGGGTAGCTCCTACGAGCAGTACTTC. It encodes CASKVAGSSYEQYF.

The rearrangement uses TRBV6-1 and TRBJ1-1; D perhaps matches TRBD1 (6 bases). In germline, CDR1 is MNHNS, CDR2 SASEGT. The V and J ends lost 1 base and 8 bases respectively, with 11 bases between them. The length of the CDR3 is 13 residues. The CDR3 reads CASSEEGGGEAFF. CDR3 DNA: TGTGCCAGCAGTGAAGAGGGAGGGGGAGAAGCTTTCTTT.

V is TRBV15 and J is TRBJ2-7, with D possibly matching TRBD2 (6 bases). V dropped 10 bases and J dropped 7 bases, with 20 bases sitting between them. Germline assignment: CDR1 LNHNV and CDR2 YYDKDF (reference sequence). There are 13 residues in the CDR3. The CDR3 DNA is TGTGCCAGTCGACTGGCGGGGATAGAAGAGCAGTACTTC. This encodes CASRLAGIEEQYF.

The chain uses TRBV5-1 and TRBJ1-2; no reliable D call. Germline V CDR1 and CDR2: SGHRS, YFSETQ. The length of the CDR3 is 12 residues. Trimming left V 0 bases short and J 8 bases short, with 8 bases between. CDR3 DNA: TGCGCCAGCAGCTTGGTCGGGGTGGGCTACACCTTC. This translates into CASSLVGVGYTF.